What follows are 18 T cell receptor beta chains derived from one specimen sequenced in a study of OX40 agonist ivuxolimab in advanced cancers. Clones were read by immunoSEQ multiplex PCR, and TCRdb kept only the in-frame ones, dropping some. The sample holds tens of thousands of clones, more than 65% seen once. This specimen was CD4+ or CD8+ T cells sorted from blood, taken in a trial of the OX40 agonist ivuxolimab. All receptors come from an adult with an advanced solid tumor such as melanoma, head and neck, liver or kidney cancer.

The chain is built from TRBV6-4 and TRBJ2-2, with 10 bases lining up with TRBD1. With 6 bases clipped from V and 4 bases from J, the junction kept 2 bases outside the gene matches. CDR1 MRHNA and CDR2 SNTAGT come from the germline V gene. The CDR3 length is 14 residues. CDR3 DNA: TGTGCCAGCAGGGACAGGGGGACCACCGGGGAGCTGTTTTTT. Translation: CASRDRGTTGELFF.

The chain uses TRBV5-5 and TRBJ1-2; maybe TRBD1 (5 bases). This CDR3 has 15 residues. V shed 0 bases and J shed 4 bases, with 13 bases lying between them. CDR1 and CDR2 (germline): SGHKS, YYEKEE (reference sequence). CDR3 amino acids: CASSLETGEVYGYTF. The CDR3 DNA is TGTGCCAGCAGCTTGGAAACGGGGGAAGTCTATGGCTACACCTTC.

With respect to this clone: A junction end diverges from the germline sequence, so it may reflect a read error. V is TRBV7-7 and J is TRBJ2-5; D tentatively reads TRBD1 or TRBD2 (6 bases each). CDR3 length equals 14 residues. Looked up from germline, CDR1 is SSHAT and CDR2 is FNYEAQ (reference sequence). CDR3 protein: CASSPGGRAETQYF. CDR3 nucleotides: TGTGCTAGCAGCCCTGGGGGGCGGGCAGAGACCCAGTACTTC.

V is TRBV5-1 and J is TRBJ2-2, with 12 bases aligning to TRBD1. From germline, CDR1 is SGHRS and CDR2 YFSETQ. This CDR3 is 15 amino acids long. In DNA, the CDR3 is TGCGCGACGGGACAGGGGGCGCGGGGCACCGGGGAGCTGTTTTTT. It codes for CATGQGARGTGELFF.

As DNA, the CDR3 is TGTGCCAGCAGCTCACACGGTACCGGTACGCAGTATTTT. Amino acids: CASSSHGTGTQYF. This chain joins TRBV7-9 and TRBJ2-3; D call uncertain. Germline lookup yields CDR1 SEHNR and CDR2 FQNEAQ (reference sequence). CDR3 length equals 13 residues. Trimming stripped 4 bases from V and 8 bases from J, with 13 bases between.

The chain carries TRBV28 and TRBJ1-6; no definite D call. Trimming removed 1 base from V and 10 bases from J, with 8 bases in between. The CDR3 has 13 amino acids. CDR1 and CDR2 (germline): MDHEN, SYDVKM. CDR3 residues: CASSLSGVSPLHF. CDR3 bases: TGTGCCAGCAGTTTATCGGGAGTCTCACCCCTCCACTTT.

The chain joins TRBV27 to TRBJ2-7; the match to TRBD1 covers 11 bases. The junction had 5 bases not matched to a gene; V was cut back by 3 bases and J by 4 bases. Per germline, CDR1 MNHEY and CDR2 SMNVEV (reference sequence). The CDR3 totals 15 residues. CDR3 nucleotides: TGTGCCAGCAGTTTGGGGACAGGGGGTTTTTACGAGCAGTACTTC. The encoded protein is CASSLGTGGFYEQYF.

The chain recombines TRBV7-3 with TRBJ2-3, with D uncertain. CDR1 is SGHTA, CDR2 FQGTGA, per germline. The CDR3 is made up of 13 amino acids. V lost 2 bases, J lost 6 bases, and 9 bases lay in between. The CDR3 DNA sequence: TGTGCCAGCAGCTTATTTTCTACGGATACGCAGTATTTT. Translated: CASSLFSTDTQYF.

The table lists this clone with a few counts. V and J are TRBV10-2 and TRBJ1-1; 7 nucleotides align to TRBD1. The junction had 15 bases not matched to a gene; V was cut back by 2 bases and J by 3 bases. The germline V gene has CDR1 WSHSY and CDR2 SAAADI. This CDR3 contains 18 residues. The CDR3 sequence: CASSEPLQGQAGDTEAFF. CDR3 DNA: TGCGCCAGCAGTGAGCCCTTACAAGGACAGGCCGGGGACACTGAAGCTTTCTTT.

CDR3 sequence (DNA): TGTGCCAGGAGGGGGGGGAACACCGGGGAGCTGTTTTTT. It codes for CARRGGNTGELFF. The chain recombines TRBV25-1 with TRBJ2-2; a possible D gene is TRBD2 (7 bases). Trimming removed 9 bases at V and 1 base at J, with 9 bases between. This CDR3 is 13 amino acids long. Germline V CDR1 and CDR2: MGHDK, SYGVNS.

The chain is built from TRBV30 and TRBJ1-5; the match to TRBD1 covers 7 bases. J lost 1 base, V lost 2 bases, and 2 bases had no gene match. CDR3 length: 14 residues. The V gene's germline CDR1 is GTSNPN and CDR2 SVGIG (reference sequence). CDR3 sequence: CAWSRGQSNQPQHF. The CDR3 nucleotides are TGTGCCTGGAGTAGGGGACAGAGCAATCAGCCCCAGCATTTT.

This clone occurred once. This chain joins TRBV27 and TRBJ2-5; the D gene is possibly TRBD1 (6 bases). TRBJ2-7 explains the end of the DNA better; the J call may be wrong. The CDR3 length is 13 residues. The germline V gene has CDR1 MNHEY and CDR2 SMNVEV (reference sequence). This CDR3 reads CASPGTPAYEQYF. The CDR3 bases are TGTGCCAGTCCCGGGACACCAGCCTACGAGCAGTACTTC.

The gene calls are TRBV7-9 and TRBJ2-1; 10 bases line up with TRBD2. Losses at the gene ends were 4 bases for V and 4 bases for J; bases not matched to a gene: 7. The CDR3 runs to 16 residues. Germline V gives CDR1 SEHNR, CDR2 FQNEAQ (reference sequence). The CDR3 here is CASSSRLAGDYNEQFF. CDR3 bases: TGTGCCAGCAGCTCACGCCTAGCGGGAGATTACAATGAGCAGTTCTTC.

The rearrangement joins TRBV18 to TRBJ1-4, with 9 bases identical to TRBD1. V lost 3 bases and J lost 8; bases outside the gene matches: 7. Germline CDR1 KGHSH, CDR2 LQKENI. The length of the CDR3 is 15 residues. Here the CDR3 reads CASSPLGTGFEKLFF. The CDR3 nucleotides read TGTGCCAGCTCACCGTTGGGGACAGGGTTCGAAAAACTGTTTTTT. The complete variable domain, with remaining parts taken from reference TRBV18 and TRBJ1-4, reads NAGVMQNPRHLVRRRGQEARLRCSPMKGHSHVYWYRQLPEEGLKFMVYLQKENIIDESGMPKERFSAEFPKEGPSILRIQQVVRGDSAAYFCASSPLGTGFEKLFFGSGTQLSVL.

The chain combines TRBV28 with TRBJ2-1, with D perhaps matching TRBD1 (6 bases). The CDR3 has 15 residues. Germline values: CDR1 MDHEN, CDR2 SYDVKM. Trimming cost V 6 bases and J 0 bases, with 12 bases left between them. The CDR3 loop reads CASSLDRSSYNEQFF. CDR3 in DNA: TGTGCCAGCAGCTTAGACAGGAGCTCCTACAATGAGCAGTTCTTC. The complete variable domain, with remaining parts taken from reference TRBV28 and TRBJ2-1, reads DVKVTQSSRYLVKRTGEKVFLECVQDMDHENMFWYRQDPGLGLRLIYFSYDVKMKEKGDIPEGYSVSREKKERFSLILESASTNQTSMYLCASSLDRSSYNEQFFGPGTRLTVL.

The CDR3, as DNA: TGCGCCAGCAGCCAGTCTAATGAGCAGTTCTTC. This gives the protein CASSQSNEQFF. This chain links TRBV4-1 with TRBJ2-1; D gene ambiguous. V lost 3 bases, J lost 7 bases, and 4 bases lay in between. The CDR3 runs to 11 residues. Germline V gene data show CDR1 as MGHRA and CDR2 as YSYEKL.

In DNA form, the CDR3 reads TGTGCCAGCAGTTCCCATAGGGGGGTTGGGGAGACCCAGTACTTC. Its protein is CASSSHRGVGETQYF. The chain combines TRBV28 with TRBJ2-5, with D tentatively TRBD1 or TRBD2 (6 bases each). The CDR3 has 15 amino acids. The V and J ends lost 4 bases and 5 bases respectively, with 17 bases between them. From germline, CDR1 is MDHEN and CDR2 SYDVKM.

The chain combines TRBV6-5 with TRBJ2-7; 10 bases align to TRBD1. V lost 2 bases to trimming and J lost 5 bases; unmatched junction nucleotides: 9. This CDR3 has 16 residues. In germline, CDR1 is MNHEY, CDR2 SVGAGI. The CDR3, as DNA: TGTGCCAGCAGTTACGGGGGACAGGGGAAGAAAAACGAGCAGTACTTC. This sequence encodes CASSYGGQGKKNEQYF.